These 11 T cell receptor beta chains share one sample of origin, sequenced in a study of blood T cell repertoires in COVID-19. The table came from immunoSEQ multiplex PCR; TCRdb's copy has only in-frame clones and leaves some out. The data show 190,000 or so clones, approximately 84% seen once. The sequenced sample consisted of PBMCs or T cells enriched from blood (not recorded which). The receptor source for this set is a man aged 35-49 years who had recovered from COVID-19.

V and J are TRBV7-9 and TRBJ1-1; perhaps TRBD1 as D (5 bases). Trimming removed 1 base from V and 5 bases from J, with 14 bases in between. CDR1 and CDR2 (germline): SEHNR, FQNEAQ (reference sequence). The CDR3 has 15 residues. In DNA form, the CDR3 reads TGTGCCAGCAGCTTAGTTGGGGGGTATACGACTGAAGCTTTCTTT. This codes for CASSLVGGYTTEAFF.

A few counts support this clone. V gene TRBV5-3 combines with J gene TRBJ1-5, with unresolved D. TRBV5-3 has ORF status, its function being uncertain. The CDR3 sequence is 13 residues long. Trimming took 4 bases from V and 4 from J, leaving 9 bases between them. CDR3: CARSPRLNQPQHF. As DNA, the CDR3 is TGTGCCAGAAGCCCCCGACTTAATCAGCCCCAGCATTTT.

The V and J genes are TRBV5-1 and TRBJ1-1; TRBD1 might be the D (5 bases). V was pared by 1 base and J by 10 bases, with 17 bases between. The CDR3 has 14 amino acids. Germline loops: CDR1 SGHRS, CDR2 YFSETQ. CDR3 bases: TGCGCCAGCAGCTTGAACGACGGCCGGCAGGGAGCTTTCTTT. This encodes CASSLNDGRQGAFF.

This CDR3 reads CASSEQGADTEAFF. In DNA form, the CDR3 reads TGTGCCAGCAGTGAACAGGGGGCGGACACTGAAGCTTTCTTT. This sequence joins TRBV6-1 and TRBJ1-1; 8 positions match TRBD1. From germline, CDR1 is MNHNS and CDR2 SASEGT. The CDR3 has 14 residues. V lost 2 bases to trimming and J lost 3 bases; unmatched junction nucleotides: 2.

The chain is built from TRBV6-5 and TRBJ1-3; D not resolved. The V and J ends lost 2 bases and 2 bases respectively, with 10 bases between them. The CDR3 has 15 residues. CDR1 and CDR2 (germline): MNHEY, SVGAGI. CDR3 sequence reads: CASSYTPGAGNTIYF. The CDR3 nucleotides are TGTGCCAGCAGTTACACGCCTGGAGCTGGAAACACCATATATTTT.

The genes are TRBV9 and TRBJ1-1; TRBD1 might be the D (6 bases). The CDR3 spans 14 residues. V was clipped by 2 bases and J by 5 bases, with 13 bases between them. The germline CDR1 and CDR2 sequences are SGDLS and YYNGEE. The CDR3 loop reads CASSVNREPTEAFF. As DNA, the CDR3 is TGTGCCAGCAGCGTTAACAGGGAACCAACTGAAGCTTTCTTT.

This chain's CDR3 is CATSRPSGGVDTQYF. Here the CDR3 DNA reads TGTGCCACCAGTCGGCCTAGCGGGGGGGTAGATACGCAGTATTTT. V and J are TRBV24-1 and TRBJ2-3, with 12 bases identical to TRBD2. Germline V gene data show CDR1 as KGHDR and CDR2 as SFDVKD. CDR3 size: 15 residues. Losses at the gene ends were 6 bases for V and 5 bases for J; bases not matched to a gene: 5.

V gene TRBV25-1 combines with J gene TRBJ1-1, with a weak D call TRBD1 (6 bases). The CDR3 has 13 amino acids. Trimming removed 4 bases from V and 13 bases from J, with 19 bases in between. Germline V gene data show CDR1 as MGHDK and CDR2 as SYGVNS. The CDR3 bases are TGTGCCAGCAGTGCAGTCACAGGGATTGTTGTTTTCTTT. It is translated as CASSAVTGIVVFF. Combining the CDR3 with reference TRBV25-1 and TRBJ1-1 gives the whole variable domain EADIYQTPRYLVIGTGKKITLECSQTMGHDKMYWYQQDPGMELHLIHYSYGVNSTEKGDLSSESTVSRIRTEHFPLTLESARPSHTSQYLCASSAVTGIVVFFGQGTRLTVV.

This chain joins TRBV7-3 and TRBJ2-3, with D possibly matching TRBD2 (5 bases). Germline CDR1 reads SGHTA; CDR2 reads FQGTGA. This CDR3 spans 14 amino acids. V was cut by 3 bases and J by 2 bases, with 9 bases left in between. CDR3 nucleotides: TGTGCCAGCAGCTTTGGTCTAGCCACAGATACGCAGTATTTT. Protein: CASSFGLATDTQYF. Combining the CDR3 with reference TRBV7-3 and TRBJ2-3 gives the whole variable domain GAGVSQTPSNKVTEKGKYVELRCDPISGHTALYWYRQSLGQGPEFLIYFQGTGAADDSGLPNDRFFAVRPEGSVSTLKIQRTERGDSAVYLCASSFGLATDTQYFGPGTRLTVL.

V and J are TRBV7-9 and TRBJ2-5; TRBD2 might be the D (6 bases). V lost 1 base and J 4 bases, leaving 22 bases between the germline ends. Germline CDR1 reads SEHNR; CDR2 reads FQNEAQ (reference sequence). The CDR3 covers 18 residues. In DNA, the CDR3 is TGTGCCAGCAGCTTAGTAGTATGGGACGGGGGAAGCGGAGAGACCCAGTACTTC. This sequence encodes CASSLVVWDGGSGETQYF.

The chain is built from TRBV28 and TRBJ1-1; possible D gene TRBD1, 6 bases. CDR3 length equals 14 residues. V lost 4 bases and J lost 1, with 10 bases in between. Per germline, CDR1 MDHEN and CDR2 SYDVKM. The CDR3 coding sequence is TGTGCCAGCAGTTCGATACAGGGGAACACTGAAGCTTTCTTT. This gives the protein CASSSIQGNTEAFF.